This entry lists 18 T cell receptor beta chains sequenced from one sample in a study of neurological immune-mediated disorders. TCRdb re-analysed the 5' RACE reads in MiXCR, keeping a single row per CDR3 protein. The sample records tens of thousands of distinct CDR3 sequences, roughly 5% being singletons. Sequencing was done on a sample of PBMCs. Receptors were obtained from a human donor with multiple sclerosis. The donor label of this sample is uncertain.

This clonotype came up many times. V gene TRBV5-1 combines with J gene TRBJ2-7; D may be TRBD1 (5 bases). Germline values: CDR1 SGHRS, CDR2 YFSETQ. V lost 2 bases and J 4 bases, leaving 10 bases between the germline ends. The CDR3 is made up of 13 amino acids. CDR3 bases: TGCGCCAGCAGCTTTTCCGACAGATACGAGCAGTACTTC. Amino acids: CASSFSDRYEQYF.

This clonotype was recorded many times. The CDR3 is CASSRDILREKLFF. CDR3 sequence (DNA): TGCGCCAGCAGCCGGGACATATTAAGGGAAAAACTGTTTTTT. The gene calls are TRBV5-1 and TRBJ1-4; perhaps TRBD1 as D (6 bases). The CDR3 is 14 residues long. The germline V and J ends were trimmed by 4 bases and 8 bases, with 15 bases remaining between them. The germline CDR1 and CDR2 sequences are SGHRS and YFSETQ. The full variable domain, rest sourced from reference TRBV5-1 and TRBJ1-4, is KAGVTQTPRYLIKTRGQQVTLSCSPISGHRSVSWYQQTPGQGLQFLFEYFSETQRNKGNFPGRFSGRQFSNSRSEMNVSTLELGDSALYLCASSRDILREKLFFGSGTQLSVL.

This clonotype was detected ten times or more. The chain is built from TRBV7-9 and TRBJ2-3, with 9 bases identical to TRBD2. Unmatched junction bases numbered 7, after V lost 5 bases and J lost 1 base. This CDR3 contains 16 residues. The germline V gene encodes CDR1 SEHNR and CDR2 FQNEAQ (reference sequence). CDR3: CASSIAGGFGTDTQYF. CDR3 DNA sequence: TGTGCCAGCAGCATCGCGGGAGGGTTCGGCACAGATACGCAGTATTTT. Full variable domain (rest looked up from reference TRBV7-9 and TRBJ2-3): DTGVSQNPRHKITKRGQNVTFRCDPISEHNRLYWYRQTLGQGPEFLTYFQNEAQLEKSRLLSDRFSAERPKGSFSTLEIQRTEQGDSAMYLCASSIAGGFGTDTQYFGPGTRLTVL.

This clonotype was recorded at least ten times. This chain joins TRBV5-4 and TRBJ2-3; no definite D call. V was clipped by 2 bases and J by 0 bases, with 4 bases between them. The CDR3 is 13 amino acids. CDR1 and CDR2 (germline): SGHNT, YYREEE (reference sequence). CDR3 region: CASSFASTDTQYF. CDR3 DNA: TGTGCCAGCAGCTTTGCTAGCACAGATACGCAGTATTTT. The full variable domain, its missing parts supplied by reference TRBV5-4 and TRBJ2-3, is ETGVTQSPTHLIKTRGQQVTLRCSSQSGHNTVSWYQQALGQGPQFIFQYYREEENGRGNFPPRFSGLQFPNYSSELNVNALELDDSALYLCASSFASTDTQYFGPGTRLTVL.

The table lists this clonotype with many counts. The rearrangement links TRBV5-1 to TRBJ2-7; D may be TRBD2 (5 bases). This CDR3 spans 14 amino acids. Germline V gene data show CDR1 as SGHRS and CDR2 as YFSETQ. The V end was cut by 0 bases, the J end by 5 bases, with 12 bases between. CDR3 loop: CASSLVPGKDEQYF. CDR3 sequence (DNA): TGCGCCAGCAGCTTGGTCCCGGGGAAGGACGAGCAGTACTTC.

This clonotype was counted many times. The chain is built from TRBV10-3 and TRBJ1-1; D is perhaps TRBD1 (5 bases). With 2 bases removed from V and 0 bases from J, the gap between germline ends came to 7 bases. CDR1 is ENHRY, CDR2 SYGVKD, per germline. The CDR3 spans 14 residues. The CDR3 here is CAISEPRVNTEAFF. The CDR3 bases are TGTGCCATCAGTGAGCCCAGGGTGAACACTGAAGCTTTCTTT.

This clonotype was seen repeatedly, ten times or more. The chain joins TRBV5-1 to TRBJ2-7, with a possible D match to TRBD1 (6 bases). Germline CDR1 SGHRS, CDR2 YFSETQ. The germline V and J ends were trimmed by 4 bases and 2 bases, with 10 bases remaining between them. CDR3 length: 13 residues. The CDR3 protein is CASSLDRPYEQYF. In nucleotides, the CDR3 is TGCGCCAGCAGCCTTGACAGGCCCTACGAGCAGTACTTC. The whole variable domain, filled in from reference TRBV5-1 and TRBJ2-7, reads KAGVTQTPRYLIKTRGQQVTLSCSPISGHRSVSWYQQTPGQGLQFLFEYFSETQRNKGNFPGRFSGRQFSNSRSEMNVSTLELGDSALYLCASSLDRPYEQYFGPGTRLTVT.

This clonotype appeared a few times. The rearrangement joins TRBV4-1 to TRBJ1-2; possibly TRBD1 for D (5 bases). CDR3 size: 16 residues. Germline CDR1 MGHRA, CDR2 YSYEKL. V was pared by 0 bases and J by 0 bases, with 11 bases between. The CDR3 loop reads CASSQDRETANYGYTF. DNA for the CDR3: TGCGCCAGCAGCCAAGATCGGGAGACAGCTAACTATGGCTACACCTTC.

This clonotype was observed many times. The chain carries TRBV3-1 and TRBJ2-4; 10 nucleotides agree with TRBD1. Germline values: CDR1 LGHDT, CDR2 YNNKEL (reference sequence). The junction had 16 bases not matched to a gene; V was cut back by 4 bases and J by 1 base. The CDR3 consists of 20 residues. CDR3 bases: TGTGCCAGCAGCCCGAGGATGGGACAGGGGATGTTCGTTGCCAAAAACATTCAGTACTTC. It yields the protein CASSPRMGQGMFVAKNIQYF.

Many counts were recorded for this clonotype. The chain links TRBV11-2 to TRBJ2-2; D remains unclear. The CDR3 extends over 16 amino acids. Trimming removed 0 bases at V and 1 base at J, with 9 bases between. Germline lookup yields CDR1 SGHAT and CDR2 FQNNGV. The CDR3: CASSLEGLWNTGELFF. CDR3 DNA: TGTGCCAGCAGCTTAGAGGGCCTCTGGAACACCGGGGAGCTGTTTTTT.

Many counts were recorded for this clonotype. This rearrangement joins TRBV7-9 to TRBJ1-1; D gene unclear. The CDR3 is made up of 15 amino acids. Trimming pared 0 bases from V and 1 base from J, leaving 9 bases between. CDR1 and CDR2 (germline): SEHNR, FQNEAQ (reference sequence). As DNA, the CDR3 is TGTGCCAGCAGCTTAGCGCTTGCAGGGAACACTGAAGCTTTCTTT. It is translated as CASSLALAGNTEAFF.

This clonotype was seen repeatedly, ten times or more. The chain employs TRBV5-4 and TRBJ1-1; 8 bases are shared with TRBD1. This CDR3 has 13 amino acids. Per germline, CDR1 SGHNT and CDR2 YYREEE (reference sequence). V lost 4 bases, J lost 4 bases, and 3 bases stayed unmatched. CDR3 residues: CASSAQGATEAFF. CDR3 in DNA: TGTGCCAGCAGCGCCCAGGGGGCCACTGAAGCTTTCTTT.

This clonotype was seen many times. The chain couples TRBV5-5 to TRBJ1-3; 7 bases map to TRBD1. Germline V CDR1 and CDR2: SGHKS, YYEKEE (reference sequence). Unmatched junction bases numbered 13, after V lost 0 bases and J lost 4 bases. The CDR3 totals 18 residues. The CDR3: CASSLVPRQGLSGNTIYF. The CDR3 region has the DNA TGTGCCAGCAGCTTGGTTCCTCGACAGGGACTCTCCGGAAACACCATATATTTT.

In its sample, this clonotype was seen many times. The gene calls are TRBV5-1 and TRBJ2-1, with 7 positions matching TRBD1. Per germline, CDR1 SGHRS and CDR2 YFSETQ. This CDR3 has 14 amino acids. Unmatched junction bases numbered 6, after V lost 2 bases and J lost 7 bases. CDR3 bases: TGCGCCAGCAGCTTAACAGGGGTAAGAAATGAGCAGTTCTTC. Translated: CASSLTGVRNEQFF.

This clonotype was seen repeatedly, ten times or more. The chain couples TRBV20-1 to TRBJ2-5; TRBD1 matches at 7 bases. Germline assignment: CDR1 DFQATT and CDR2 SNEGSKA (reference sequence). CDR3 length: 14 amino acids. The V segment lost 5 bases and the J segment 1 base; nucleotides outside the gene matches: 7. The CDR3 DNA is TGCAGTGCTGGGGACAGCTATTTCCAAGAGACCCAGTACTTC. Translated, it gives CSAGDSYFQETQYF.

This clonotype was seen many times. The chain uses TRBV6-5 and TRBJ2-2; D ambiguous. The germline V and J ends were trimmed by 3 bases and 9 bases, with 17 bases remaining between them. Germline V CDR1 and CDR2: MNHEY, SVGAGI. The CDR3 runs to 15 residues. The CDR3, as DNA: TGTGCCAGCAGTTATCCCGGGTCTGTTTCGAGGGAGCTGTTTTTT. Translating gives CASSYPGSVSRELFF.

The sample holds many counts of this clonotype. The chain links TRBV6-6 to TRBJ2-5; maybe TRBD1 (5 bases). V lost 4 bases, J lost 4 bases, and 7 bases lay in between. CDR1 and CDR2 (germline): MNHNY, SVGAGI (reference sequence). This CDR3 spans 12 amino acids. The CDR3 DNA sequence: TGTGCCAGCAGTTCCCAGGGAGAGACCCAGTACTTC. Its translation: CASSSQGETQYF.

This clonotype was counted many times. The chain is built from TRBV29-1 and TRBJ1-1; D may be TRBD1 (5 bases). CDR3 size: 12 residues. V gave up 4 bases and J gave up 8 bases, with 14 bases separating them. The germline V gene has CDR1 SQVTM and CDR2 ANQGSEA. The CDR3 DNA sequence: TGCAGCGTTGTAGTAAGGGGTTTAGAAGCTTTCTTT. Translated, it gives CSVVVRGLEAFF.